This TCR beta chain was sequenced for a study of blood T cell repertoires in COVID-19. Study-level background: The United States, Italy and Spain were the sources of the acute and convalescent COVID-19 samples.

The CDR3 extends over 14 amino acids. The germline CDR1 and CDR2 sequences are GTSNPN and SVGIG (reference sequence). V was cut by 4 bases and J by 8 bases, with 20 bases left in between. Participants were placed into cohorts based on the clinical history they reported. Libraries were prepared by immunoSEQ multiplex PCR; TCRdb keeps only in-frame clonotypes and omits some of them. This sample has roughly 140,000 clones; roughly 90% occur once, and the top ten carry 0.95% to 1.5%. The TCR comes from a woman in her twenties or thirties with acute COVID-19. The chain is built from TRBV30 and TRBJ1-2, with D uncertain. The source material was PBMCs or T cells enriched from blood (not recorded which). This chain's CDR3 is CAWTPIIPMLGYTF. The CDR3 coding sequence is TGTGCCTGGACCCCCATAATTCCTATGTTAGGCTACACCTTC.